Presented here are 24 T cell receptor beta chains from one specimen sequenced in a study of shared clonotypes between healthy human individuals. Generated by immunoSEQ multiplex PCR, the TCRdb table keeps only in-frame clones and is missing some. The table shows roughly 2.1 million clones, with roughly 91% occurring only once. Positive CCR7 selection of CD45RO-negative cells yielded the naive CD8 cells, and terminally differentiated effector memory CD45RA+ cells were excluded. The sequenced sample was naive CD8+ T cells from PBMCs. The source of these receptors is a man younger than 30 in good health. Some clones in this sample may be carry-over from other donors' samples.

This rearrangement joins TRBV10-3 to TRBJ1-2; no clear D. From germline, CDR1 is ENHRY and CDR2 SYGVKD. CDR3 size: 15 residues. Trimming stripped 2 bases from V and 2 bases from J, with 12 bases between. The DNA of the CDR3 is TGTGCCATCAGTGAGAGCCTAAGGGTAAACTATGGCTACACCTTC. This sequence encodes CAISESLRVNYGYTF.

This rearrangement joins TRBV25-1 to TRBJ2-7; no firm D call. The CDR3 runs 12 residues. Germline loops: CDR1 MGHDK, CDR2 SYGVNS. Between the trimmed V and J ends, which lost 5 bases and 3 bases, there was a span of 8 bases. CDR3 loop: CASSPTLYEQYF. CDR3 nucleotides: TGTGCCAGCAGTCCTACCCTCTACGAGCAGTACTTC.

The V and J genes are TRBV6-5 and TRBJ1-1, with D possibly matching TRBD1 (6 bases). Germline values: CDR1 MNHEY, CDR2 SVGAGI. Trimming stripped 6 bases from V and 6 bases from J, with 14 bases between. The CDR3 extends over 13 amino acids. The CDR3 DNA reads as TGTGCCAGCAGACTACAGGGAACCCCTGAAGCTTTCTTT. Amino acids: CASRLQGTPEAFF.

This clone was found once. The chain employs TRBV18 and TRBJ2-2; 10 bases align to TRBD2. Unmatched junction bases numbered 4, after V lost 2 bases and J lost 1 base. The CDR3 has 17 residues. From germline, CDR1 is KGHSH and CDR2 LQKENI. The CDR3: CASSPTIAGGNTGELFF. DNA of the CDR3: TGTGCCAGCTCACCAACGATAGCGGGAGGGAACACCGGGGAGCTGTTTTTT.

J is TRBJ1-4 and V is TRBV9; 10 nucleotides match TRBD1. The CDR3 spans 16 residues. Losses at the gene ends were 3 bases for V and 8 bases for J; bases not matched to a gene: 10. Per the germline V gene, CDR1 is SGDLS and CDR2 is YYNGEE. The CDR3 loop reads CASSDSMGQGREKLFF. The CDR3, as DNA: TGTGCCAGCAGCGACAGTATGGGACAGGGGAGGGAAAAACTGTTTTTT.

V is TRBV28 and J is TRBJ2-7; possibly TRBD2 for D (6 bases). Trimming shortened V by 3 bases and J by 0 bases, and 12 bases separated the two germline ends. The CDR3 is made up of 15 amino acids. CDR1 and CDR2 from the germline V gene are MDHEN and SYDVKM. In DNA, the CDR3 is TGTGCCAGCAGTTTGGGGGGACCCGCCTCCTACGAGCAGTACTTC. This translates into CASSLGGPASYEQYF.

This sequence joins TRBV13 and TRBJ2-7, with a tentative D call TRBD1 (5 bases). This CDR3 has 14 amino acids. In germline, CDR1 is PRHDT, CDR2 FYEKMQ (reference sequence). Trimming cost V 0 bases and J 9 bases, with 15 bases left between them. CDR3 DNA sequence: TGTGCCAGCAGCTTAGGCAGGGCAAAAGATGGGCAGTACTTC. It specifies CASSLGRAKDGQYF.

The CDR3 region has the DNA TGTGCCAGCTTCACAGGGGTCGAGCAGTACTTC. The encoded protein is CASFTGVEQYF. This chain links TRBV11-2 with TRBJ2-7; 7 bases fit TRBD1. This CDR3 is 11 amino acids long. The germline V gene has CDR1 SGHAT and CDR2 FQNNGV. The V gene end was trimmed by 8 bases and the J gene end by 6 bases; junction bases not matched to a gene: 4.

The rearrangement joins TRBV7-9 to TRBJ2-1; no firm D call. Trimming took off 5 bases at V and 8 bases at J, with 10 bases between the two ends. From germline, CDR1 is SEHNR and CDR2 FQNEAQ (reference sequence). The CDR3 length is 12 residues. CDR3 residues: CASSQVMDEQFF. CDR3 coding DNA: TGTGCCAGCAGCCAGGTCATGGATGAGCAGTTCTTC.

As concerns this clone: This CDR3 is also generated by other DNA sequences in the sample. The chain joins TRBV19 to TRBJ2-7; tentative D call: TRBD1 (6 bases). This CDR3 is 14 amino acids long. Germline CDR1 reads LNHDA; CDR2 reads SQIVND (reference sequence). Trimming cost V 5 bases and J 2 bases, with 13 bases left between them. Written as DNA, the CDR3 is TGTGCCAGTAGTCCGGGACAAGTTACCTACGAGCAGTACTTC. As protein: CASSPGQVTYEQYF.

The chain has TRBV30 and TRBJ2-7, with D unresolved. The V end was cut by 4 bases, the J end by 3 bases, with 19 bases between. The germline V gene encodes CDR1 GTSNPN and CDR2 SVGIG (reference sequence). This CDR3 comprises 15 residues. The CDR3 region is CAWKPLRSPYYEQYF. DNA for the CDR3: TGTGCCTGGAAGCCCCTCCGAAGCCCATACTACGAGCAGTACTTC.

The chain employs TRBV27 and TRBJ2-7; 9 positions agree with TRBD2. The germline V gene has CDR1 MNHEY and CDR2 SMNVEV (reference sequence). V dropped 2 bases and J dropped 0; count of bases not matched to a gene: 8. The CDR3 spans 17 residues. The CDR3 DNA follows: TGTGCCAGCAGTTTACGTCTCGCGGGAGGGAGCTCCTACGAGCAGTACTTC. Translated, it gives CASSLRLAGGSSYEQYF.

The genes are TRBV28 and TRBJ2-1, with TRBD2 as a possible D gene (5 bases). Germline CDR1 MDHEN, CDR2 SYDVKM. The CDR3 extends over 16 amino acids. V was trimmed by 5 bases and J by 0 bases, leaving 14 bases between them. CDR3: CASSPSTNPSYNEQFF. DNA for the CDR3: TGTGCCAGCAGTCCCTCGACTAACCCCTCCTACAATGAGCAGTTCTTC.

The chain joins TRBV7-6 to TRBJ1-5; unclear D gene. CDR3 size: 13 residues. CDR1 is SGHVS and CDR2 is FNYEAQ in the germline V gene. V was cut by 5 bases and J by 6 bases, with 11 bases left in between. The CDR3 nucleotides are TGTGCCAGCAGCCCGAGGGAGCCTCAGCCCCAGCATTTT. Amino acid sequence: CASSPREPQPQHF.

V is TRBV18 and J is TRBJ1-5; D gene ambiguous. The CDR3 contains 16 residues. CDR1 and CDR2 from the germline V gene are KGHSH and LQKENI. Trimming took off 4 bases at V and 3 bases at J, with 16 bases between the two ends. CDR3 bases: TGTGCCAGCTCACTATCACAGCGGTTCCCCAATCAGCCCCAGCATTTT. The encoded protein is CASSLSQRFPNQPQHF.

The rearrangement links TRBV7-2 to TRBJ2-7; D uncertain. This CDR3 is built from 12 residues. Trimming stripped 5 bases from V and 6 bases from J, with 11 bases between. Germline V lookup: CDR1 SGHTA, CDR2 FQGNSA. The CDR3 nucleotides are TGTGCCAGCAGCCCAGCCGGACGCGAGCAGTACTTC. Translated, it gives CASSPAGREQYF.

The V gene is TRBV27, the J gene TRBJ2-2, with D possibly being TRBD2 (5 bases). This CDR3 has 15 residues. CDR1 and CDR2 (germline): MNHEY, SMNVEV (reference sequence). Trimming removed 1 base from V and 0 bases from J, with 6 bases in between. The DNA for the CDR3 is TGTGCCAGCAGTTTATGGGAGTCGAACACCGGGGAGCTGTTTTTT. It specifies CASSLWESNTGELFF.

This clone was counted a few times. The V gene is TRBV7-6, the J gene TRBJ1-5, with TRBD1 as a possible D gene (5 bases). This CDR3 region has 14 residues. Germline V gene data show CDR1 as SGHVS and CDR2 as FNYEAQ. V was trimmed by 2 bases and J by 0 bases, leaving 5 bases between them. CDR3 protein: CASSLQGSNQPQHF. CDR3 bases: TGTGCCAGCAGCTTACAGGGTAGCAATCAGCCCCAGCATTTT.

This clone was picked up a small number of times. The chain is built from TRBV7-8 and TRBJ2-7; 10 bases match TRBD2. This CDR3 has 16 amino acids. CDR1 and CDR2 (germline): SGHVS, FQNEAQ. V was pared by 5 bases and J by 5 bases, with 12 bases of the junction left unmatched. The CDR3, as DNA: TGTGCCAGCAGCAATAGAGATTTAGCGGGAGGAAACGAGCAGTACTTC. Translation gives CASSNRDLAGGNEQYF. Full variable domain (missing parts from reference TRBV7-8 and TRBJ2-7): GAGVSQSPRYKVAKRGQDVALRCDPISGHVSLFWYQQALGQGPEFLTYFQNEAQLDKSGLPSDRFFAERPEGSVSTLKIQRTQQEDSAVYLCASSNRDLAGGNEQYFGPGTRLTVT.

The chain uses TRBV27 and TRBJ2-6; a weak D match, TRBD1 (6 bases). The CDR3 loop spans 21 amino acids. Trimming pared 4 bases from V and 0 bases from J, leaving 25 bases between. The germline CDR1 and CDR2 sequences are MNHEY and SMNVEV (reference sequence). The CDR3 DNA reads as TGTGCCAGCAGTTCCCCCCGTTGGACAGCCAGATCCCTCTCTGGGGCCAACGTCCTGACTTTC. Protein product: CASSSPRWTARSLSGANVLTF. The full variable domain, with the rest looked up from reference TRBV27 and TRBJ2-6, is EAQVTQNPRYLITVTGKKLTVTCSQNMNHEYMSWYRQDPGLGLRQIYYSMNVEVTDKGDVPEGYKVSRKEKRNFPLILESPSPNQTSLYFCASSSPRWTARSLSGANVLTFGAGSRLTVL.

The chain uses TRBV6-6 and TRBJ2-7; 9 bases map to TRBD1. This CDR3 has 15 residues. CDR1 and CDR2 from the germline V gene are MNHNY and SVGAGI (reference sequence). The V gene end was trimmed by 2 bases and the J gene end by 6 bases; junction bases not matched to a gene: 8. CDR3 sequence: CASSYPGTGLFEQYF. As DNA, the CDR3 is TGTGCCAGCAGTTACCCCGGGACAGGGCTTTTCGAGCAGTACTTC.

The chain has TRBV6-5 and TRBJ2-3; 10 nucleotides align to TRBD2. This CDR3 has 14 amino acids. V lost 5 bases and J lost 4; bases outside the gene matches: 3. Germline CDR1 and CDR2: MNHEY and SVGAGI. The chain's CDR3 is CASSTSGESDTQYF. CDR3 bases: TGTGCCAGCAGTACTAGCGGGGAGTCAGATACGCAGTATTTT.

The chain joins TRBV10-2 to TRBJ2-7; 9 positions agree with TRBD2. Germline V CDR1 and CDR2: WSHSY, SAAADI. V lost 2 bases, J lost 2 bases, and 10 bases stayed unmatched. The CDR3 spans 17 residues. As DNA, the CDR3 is TGCGCCAGCAGTGAGCCGGGTGGTAGCGGGAGAACCTACGAGCAGTACTTC. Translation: CASSEPGGSGRTYEQYF.

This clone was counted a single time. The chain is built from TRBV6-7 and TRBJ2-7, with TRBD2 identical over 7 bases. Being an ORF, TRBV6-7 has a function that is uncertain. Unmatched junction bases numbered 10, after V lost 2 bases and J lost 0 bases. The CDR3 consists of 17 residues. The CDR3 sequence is CASSYPGEGPISYEQYF. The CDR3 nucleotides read TGTGCCAGCAGTTACCCGGGGGAGGGGCCCATCTCCTACGAGCAGTACTTC.